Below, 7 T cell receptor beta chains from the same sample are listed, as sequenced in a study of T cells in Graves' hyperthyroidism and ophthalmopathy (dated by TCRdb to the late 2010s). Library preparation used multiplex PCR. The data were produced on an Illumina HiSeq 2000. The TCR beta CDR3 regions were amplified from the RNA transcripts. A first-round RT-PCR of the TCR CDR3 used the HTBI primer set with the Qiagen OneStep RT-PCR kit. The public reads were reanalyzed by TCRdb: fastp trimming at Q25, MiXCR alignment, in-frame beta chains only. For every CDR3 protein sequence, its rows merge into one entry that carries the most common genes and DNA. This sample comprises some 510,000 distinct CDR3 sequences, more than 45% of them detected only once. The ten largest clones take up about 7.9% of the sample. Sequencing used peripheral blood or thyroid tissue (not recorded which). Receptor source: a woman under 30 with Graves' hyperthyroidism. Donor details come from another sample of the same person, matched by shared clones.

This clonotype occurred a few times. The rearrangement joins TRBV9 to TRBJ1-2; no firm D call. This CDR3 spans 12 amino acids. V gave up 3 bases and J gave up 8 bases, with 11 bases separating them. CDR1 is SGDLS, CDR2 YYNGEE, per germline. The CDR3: CASSATRRGYTF. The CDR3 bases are TGTGCCAGCAGCGCCACCCGGAGAGGCTACACCTTC.

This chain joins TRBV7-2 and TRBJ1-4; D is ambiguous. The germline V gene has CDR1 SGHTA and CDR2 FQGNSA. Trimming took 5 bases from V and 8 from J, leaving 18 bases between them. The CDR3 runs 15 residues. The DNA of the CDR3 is TGTGCCAGCAGCCGTCGTTCGGGAGTGGGGGAAAAACTGTTTTTT. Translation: CASSRRSGVGEKLFF.

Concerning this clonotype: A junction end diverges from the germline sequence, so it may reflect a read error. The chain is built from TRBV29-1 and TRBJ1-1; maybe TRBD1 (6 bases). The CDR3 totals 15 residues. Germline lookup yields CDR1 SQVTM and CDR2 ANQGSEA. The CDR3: CSFSQDSTGDTEASF. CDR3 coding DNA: TGCAGCTTTTCACAGGATTCTACGGGGGACACTGAAGCTTCCTTT.

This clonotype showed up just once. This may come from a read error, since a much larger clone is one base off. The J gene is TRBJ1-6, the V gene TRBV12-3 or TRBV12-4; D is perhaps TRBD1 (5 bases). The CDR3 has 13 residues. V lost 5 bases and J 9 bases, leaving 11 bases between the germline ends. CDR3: CASSPGGGSPLHF. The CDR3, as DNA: TGTGCCAGCAGTCCGGGGGGGGGTTCACCCCTCCACTTT.

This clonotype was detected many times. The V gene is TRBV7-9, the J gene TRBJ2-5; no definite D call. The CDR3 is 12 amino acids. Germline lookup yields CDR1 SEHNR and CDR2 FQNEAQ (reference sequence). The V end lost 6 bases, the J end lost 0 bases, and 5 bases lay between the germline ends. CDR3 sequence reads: CASRQYQETQYF. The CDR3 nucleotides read TGTGCCAGCAGACAGTACCAAGAGACCCAGTACTTC.

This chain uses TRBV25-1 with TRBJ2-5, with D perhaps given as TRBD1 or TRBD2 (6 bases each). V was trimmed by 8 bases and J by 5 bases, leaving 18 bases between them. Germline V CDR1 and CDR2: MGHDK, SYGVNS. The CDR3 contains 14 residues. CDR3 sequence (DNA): TGTGCCAGCCAGGCGGGACACAGTACGGAGACCCAGTACTTC. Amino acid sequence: CASQAGHSTETQYF.

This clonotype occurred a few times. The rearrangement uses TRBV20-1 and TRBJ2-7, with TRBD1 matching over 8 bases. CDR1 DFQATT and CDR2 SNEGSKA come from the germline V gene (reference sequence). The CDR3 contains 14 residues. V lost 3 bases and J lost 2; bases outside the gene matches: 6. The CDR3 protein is CSASRRGQAYEQYF. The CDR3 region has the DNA TGCAGTGCTAGTCGTCGGGGACAGGCCTACGAGCAGTACTTC.